This TCR beta chain was retrieved from a study of T cells in Graves' hyperthyroidism and ophthalmopathy. Germline CDR1 reads MGHRA; CDR2 reads YSYEKL. Trimming took 4 bases from V and 5 from J; bases not matched to a gene: 16. The CDR3 is made up of 18 amino acids. RNA transcripts provided the source from which TCR beta CDR3 regions were amplified. HTBI primers were used for first-round RT-PCR of the TCR CDR3. In TCRdb, the multiplex PCR reads were re-called with MiXCR into one record per CDR3 protein. There are about 400,000 distinct CDR3 sequences in the sample; 15% to 17% occur only once, and about a quarter lies in the top ten.

The receptor's source is a woman between 18 and 29 years old with Graves' hyperthyroidism that later progressed to Graves' ophthalmopathy. J is TRBJ1-2 and V is TRBV4-1; 10 nucleotides match TRBD1. The specimen was blood. The CDR3, as DNA: TGCGCCAGCAGCCCAGGCCGGGACAGGGGCCCAAGAGTGTATGGCTACACCTTC. This translates into CASSPGRDRGPRVYGYTF.